Below, 14 T cell receptor beta chains from the same sample are listed, as sequenced in a study of cytomegalovirus exposure and HLA in healthy donors. The study ran its PCR with 60 Vbeta and 13 Jbeta primers. The method was immunoSEQ multiplex PCR; TCRdb's version includes in-frame clones alone and lacks a portion of them. The profile covers 180,000 or so clones, with 72% appearing a single time and 2% to 2.5% taken by the ten largest. Input material: PBMCs. Every receptor here comes from a human donor in good health.

J is TRBJ1-2 and V is TRBV28, with TRBD1 matching over 11 bases. The germline CDR1 and CDR2 sequences are MDHEN and SYDVKM. The V and J ends lost 7 bases and 5 bases, in that order; junction bases with no gene match: 3. The CDR3 length is 13 residues. In DNA form, the CDR3 reads TGTGCCAGCATCGGACAGGGGGCGTATGGCTACACCTTC. Translated: CASIGQGAYGYTF.

The CDR3 DNA follows: TGTGCCAGCAGCCCCGCGCCAGGCAGGGGAGCAGATACGCAGTATTTT. This sequence encodes CASSPAPGRGADTQYF. This sequence joins TRBV7-2 and TRBJ2-3, with D perhaps TRBD1 (6 bases). Trimming removed 5 bases from V and 4 bases from J, with 19 bases in between. Germline V gives CDR1 SGHTA, CDR2 FQGNSA. This CDR3 spans 16 amino acids.

This rearrangement joins TRBV5-1 to TRBJ2-1; 7 positions agree with TRBD2. CDR1 is SGHRS, CDR2 YFSETQ, per germline. Germline trimming cut 4 bases from V and 1 base from J; bases unmatched to any gene: 11. The CDR3 contains 17 residues. The CDR3 sequence: CASSPRQGGLSYNEQFF. The CDR3 DNA sequence: TGCGCCAGCAGCCCCCGGCAGGGAGGGTTGTCCTACAATGAGCAGTTCTTC.

This clone was found once. The V gene is TRBV28, the J gene TRBJ1-5, with TRBD1 as a possible D gene (5 bases). The ends were cut back, 11 bases at V and 5 bases at J, with 7 bases in the middle. From germline, CDR1 is MDHEN and CDR2 SYDVKM. The CDR3 length is 10 residues. CDR3 bases: TGTGCCTTAGGGGATCAGCCCCAGCATTTT. Its translation is CALGDQPQHF. Variable domain in full (rest from reference TRBV28 and TRBJ1-5): DVKVTQSSRYLVKRTGEKVFLECVQDMDHENMFWYRQDPGLGLRLIYFSYDVKMKEKGDIPEGYSVSREKKERFSLILESASTNQTSMYLCALGDQPQHFGDGTRLSIL.

This CDR3 is CASTWAYGYTF. For the CDR3, the DNA is TGTGCCAGCACCTGGGCTTATGGCTACACCTTC. The gene calls are TRBV28 and TRBJ1-2; no clear D. CDR1 is MDHEN, CDR2 SYDVKM, per germline. The CDR3 loop spans 11 amino acids. Trimming left V 7 bases short and J 5 bases short, with 8 bases between.

A few counts support this clone. J is TRBJ2-5 and V is TRBV5-4; D is undetermined. Germline V gene sequence: CDR1 SGHNT, CDR2 YYREEE (reference sequence). The CDR3 runs to 14 residues. Trimming took off 4 bases at V and 1 base at J, with 11 bases between the two ends. In nucleotides, the CDR3 is TGTGCCAGCAGCCCCTCGCAGGTCCAAGAGACCCAGTACTTC. It codes for CASSPSQVQETQYF.

This clone appeared once. V gene TRBV10-3 combines with J gene TRBJ1-6; tentative D call: TRBD1 (6 bases). CDR1 is ENHRY and CDR2 is SYGVKD in the germline V gene. CDR3 length: 14 residues. V lost 10 bases, J lost 5 bases, and 15 bases lay in between. The DNA of the CDR3 is TGTGCCAGCCAACGCCCAGGGGATAATTCACCCCTCCACTTT. Its translation: CASQRPGDNSPLHF.

The chain links TRBV25-1 to TRBJ2-1, with a possible D match to TRBD1 (6 bases). Germline CDR1 reads MGHDK; CDR2 reads SYGVNS. The CDR3 is 11 amino acids. The CDR3 spells CVNKPGHQQFF. The CDR3 nucleotides are TGTGTCAACAAACCGGGACACCAGCAGTTCTTC. Supplemented by reference TRBV25-1 and TRBJ2-1, the full variable domain reads EADIYQTPRYLVIGTGKKITLECSQTMGHDKMYWYQQDPGMELHLIHYSYGVNSTEKGDLSSESTVSRIRTEHFPLTLESARPSHTSQYLCVNKPGHQQFFGPGTRLTVL.

The CDR3 is CASSQTSTDTQYF. For the CDR3, the DNA is TGCGCCAGCAGCCAGACTAGCACAGATACGCAGTATTTT. J is TRBJ2-3 and V is TRBV4-1; D remains unclear. Germline lookup yields CDR1 MGHRA and CDR2 YSYEKL. The length of the CDR3 is 13 residues. V was shortened by 3 bases and J by 0 bases, with 4 bases between the two germline ends.

This clone was found a few times. This sequence joins TRBV27 and TRBJ1-6; 10 positions match TRBD1. Germline V CDR1 and CDR2: MNHEY, SMNVEV (reference sequence). Trimming removed 5 bases from V and 9 bases from J; junction bases left unmatched: 7. The CDR3 consists of 15 residues. In nucleotides, the CDR3 is TGTGCCAGCAGTCTAGGGACAGGGGTCGCTTCACCCCTCCACTTT. Its translation is CASSLGTGVASPLHF.

The CDR3: CATSLQRGTYNEQFF. The CDR3 region has the DNA TGTGCCACCAGCCTTCAGCGGGGGACCTACAATGAGCAGTTCTTC. This chain joins TRBV15 and TRBJ2-1; 8 nucleotides align to TRBD2. The germline V gene has CDR1 LNHNV and CDR2 YYDKDF (reference sequence). The CDR3 is made up of 15 amino acids. V shed 5 bases and J 2 bases; nucleotides not matched to a gene: 5.

J is TRBJ1-1 and V is TRBV5-8; 7 nucleotides line up with TRBD1. From germline, CDR1 is SGHTS and CDR2 YDEGEE. This CDR3 spans 14 amino acids. The junction had 7 bases not matched to a gene; V was cut back by 1 base and J by 7 bases. CDR3 amino acids: CASSLNRGGGEAFF. In nucleotides, the CDR3 is TGTGCCAGCAGCTTGAACAGGGGAGGCGGTGAAGCTTTCTTT.

This clone was observed once. The V call is TRBV11-2, the J call TRBJ1-2; D perhaps matches TRBD1 (5 bases). CDR1 and CDR2 from the germline V gene are SGHAT and FQNNGV. The V end was cut by 5 bases, the J end by 3 bases, with 19 bases between. The CDR3 is 16 residues long. The CDR3, as DNA: TGTGCCAGCAGCCCGGAAGCAGGGATTGTGGACTATGGCTACACCTTC. Translated, it gives CASSPEAGIVDYGYTF.

The genes are TRBV14 and TRBJ2-3, with 10 bases identical to TRBD2. V dropped 5 bases and J dropped 4; count of bases not matched to a gene: 21. From germline, CDR1 is SGHDN and CDR2 FVKESK. This CDR3 spans 20 amino acids. CDR3 in amino acids: CASSIRQGNTLAGVPDTQYF. DNA of the CDR3: TGTGCCAGCAGCATCCGACAGGGAAACACTCTAGCGGGGGTACCAGATACGCAGTATTTT.